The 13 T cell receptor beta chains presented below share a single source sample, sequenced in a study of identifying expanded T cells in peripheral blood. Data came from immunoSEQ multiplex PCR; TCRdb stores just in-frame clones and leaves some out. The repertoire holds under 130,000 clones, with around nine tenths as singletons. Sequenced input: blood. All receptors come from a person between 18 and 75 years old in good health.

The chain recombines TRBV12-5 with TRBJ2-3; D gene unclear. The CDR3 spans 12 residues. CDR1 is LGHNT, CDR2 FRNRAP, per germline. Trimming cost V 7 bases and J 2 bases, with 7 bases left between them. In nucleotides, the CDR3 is TGTGCTAGTGCTGTCGACACAGATACGCAGTATTTT. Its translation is CASAVDTDTQYF.

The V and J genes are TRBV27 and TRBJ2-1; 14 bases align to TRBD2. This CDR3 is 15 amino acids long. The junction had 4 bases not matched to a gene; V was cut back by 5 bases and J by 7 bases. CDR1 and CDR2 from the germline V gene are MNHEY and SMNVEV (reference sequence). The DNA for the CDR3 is TGTGCCAGCAGTCCCCGGACTAGCGGGGGGAATGAGCAGTTCTTC. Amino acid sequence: CASSPRTSGGNEQFF.

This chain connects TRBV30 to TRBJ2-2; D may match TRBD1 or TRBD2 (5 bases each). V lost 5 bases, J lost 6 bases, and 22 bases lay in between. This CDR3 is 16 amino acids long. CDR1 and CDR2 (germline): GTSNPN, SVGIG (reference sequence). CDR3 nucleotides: TGTGCCTGGCAGTTAGGGGCCCACGGGATTGCCGGGGAGCTGTTTTTT. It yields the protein CAWQLGAHGIAGELFF.

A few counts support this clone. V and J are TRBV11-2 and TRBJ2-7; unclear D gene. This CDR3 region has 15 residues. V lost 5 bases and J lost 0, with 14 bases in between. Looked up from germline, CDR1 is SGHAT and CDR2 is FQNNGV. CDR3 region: CASSTGSTGSYEQYF. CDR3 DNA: TGTGCCAGCAGCACCGGATCGACCGGCTCCTACGAGCAGTACTTC.

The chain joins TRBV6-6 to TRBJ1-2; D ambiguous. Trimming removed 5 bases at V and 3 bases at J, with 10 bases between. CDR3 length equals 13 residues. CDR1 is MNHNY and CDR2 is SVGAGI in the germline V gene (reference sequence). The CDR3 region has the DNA TGTGCCAGCAGTCAGGATGATTACTATGGCTACACCTTC. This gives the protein CASSQDDYYGYTF.

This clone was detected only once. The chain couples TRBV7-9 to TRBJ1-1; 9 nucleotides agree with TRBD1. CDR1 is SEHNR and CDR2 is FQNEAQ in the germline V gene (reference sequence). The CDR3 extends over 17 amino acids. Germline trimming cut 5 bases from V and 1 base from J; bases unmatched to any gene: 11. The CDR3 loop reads CASSPRGTGWENTEAFF. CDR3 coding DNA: TGTGCCAGCAGCCCCAGGGGGACAGGGTGGGAGAACACTGAAGCTTTCTTT.

The CDR3 DNA sequence: TGTGCCAGCAGCAAGCTAACAGGGGGAGAGGGCACCGGGGAGCTGTTTTTT. This encodes CASSKLTGGEGTGELFF. This chain links TRBV21-1 with TRBJ2-2; the table names TRBD1, a call not compared with the DNA. TRBV21-1 has pseudogene status. The CDR3 sequence is 17 residues long.

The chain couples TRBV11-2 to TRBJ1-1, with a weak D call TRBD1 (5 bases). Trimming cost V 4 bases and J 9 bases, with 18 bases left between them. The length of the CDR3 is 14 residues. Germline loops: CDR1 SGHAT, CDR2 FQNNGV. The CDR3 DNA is TGTGCCAGCAGCTCGCTGGGGGGTCAATTAAAAGCTTTCTTT. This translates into CASSSLGGQLKAFF.

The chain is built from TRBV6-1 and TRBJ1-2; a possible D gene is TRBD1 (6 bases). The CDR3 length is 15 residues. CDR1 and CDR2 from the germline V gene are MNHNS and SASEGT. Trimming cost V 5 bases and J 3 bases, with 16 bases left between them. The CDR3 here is CASSPREGGDYGYTF. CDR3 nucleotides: TGTGCCAGCAGTCCCCGGGAAGGGGGAGACTATGGCTACACCTTC.

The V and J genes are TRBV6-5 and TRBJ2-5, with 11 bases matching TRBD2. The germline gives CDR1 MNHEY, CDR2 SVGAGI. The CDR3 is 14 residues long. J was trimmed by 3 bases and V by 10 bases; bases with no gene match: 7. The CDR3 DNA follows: TGTGCCACCAGGGGACTAGCGGCGGAAGAGACCCAGTACTTC. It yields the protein CATRGLAAEETQYF.

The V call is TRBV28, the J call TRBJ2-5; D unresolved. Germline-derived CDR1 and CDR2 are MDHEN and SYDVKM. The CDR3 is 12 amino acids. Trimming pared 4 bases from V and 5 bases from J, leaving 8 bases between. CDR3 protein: CASSSQVETQYF. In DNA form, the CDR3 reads TGTGCCAGCAGTTCCCAAGTGGAGACCCAGTACTTC.

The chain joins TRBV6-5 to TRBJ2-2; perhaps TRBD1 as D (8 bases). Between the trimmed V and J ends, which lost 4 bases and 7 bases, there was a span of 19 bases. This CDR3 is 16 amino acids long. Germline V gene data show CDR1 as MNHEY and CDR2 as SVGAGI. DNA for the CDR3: TGTGCCAGCAGTTTAACACAGGGGGGGGTCCGCGGGGAGCTGTTTTTT. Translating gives CASSLTQGGVRGELFF.

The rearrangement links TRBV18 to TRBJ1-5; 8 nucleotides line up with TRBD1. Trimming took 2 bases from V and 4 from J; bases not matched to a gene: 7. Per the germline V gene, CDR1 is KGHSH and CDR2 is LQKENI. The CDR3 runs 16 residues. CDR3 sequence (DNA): TGTGCCAGCTCACCATACAACAGGGGGGGTAATCAGCCCCAGCATTTT. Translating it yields CASSPYNRGGNQPQHF. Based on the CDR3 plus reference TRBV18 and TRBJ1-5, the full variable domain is NAGVMQNPRHLVRRRGQEARLRCSPMKGHSHVYWYRQLPEEGLKFMVYLQKENIIDESGMPKERFSAEFPKEGPSILRIQQVVRGDSAAYFCASSPYNRGGNQPQHFGDGTRLSIL.